This TCR beta chain stems from a study of vaccination and CD4 T cells after COVID-19. Study-level background: Median time from COVID diagnosis to post-COVID sampling was 101 days (35 to 161).

Study results and limitations: For SARS-CoV-2-reactive clonotypes, the median went from approximately 21 to 38, a nonsignificant increase.

In the case of this clonotype: Antigen unknown.

This sample's treatment: roughly 10-day PBMC culture with coronavirus spike peptide pools or control peptides (ViraFEST assay). PCR tests turned positive between March and December 2020, before US Alpha, Beta and Delta variants. With the Oncomine TCR Beta short-read assay, DNA from cultured CD4+ T cells was sequenced. TCRdb used MiXCR to reprocess the PCR reads, holding one entry per CDR3 protein. The data show about 15,000 distinct CDR3 sequences, around 48% seen once. The sample in question was CD4+ T cells from blood, cultured in vitro, obtained before SARS-CoV-2 vaccination. The receptor was isolated from a human donor who had recovered from COVID-19.

The CDR3 sequence: CASSLRGTPPYNEQFF. The CDR3 bases are TGTGCCAGCAGCCTCCGGGGTACCCCCCCTTACAATGAGCAGTTCTTC. V and J are TRBV12-3 or TRBV12-4 and TRBJ2-1; D possibly corresponds to TRBD2 (5 bases). V was shortened by 6 bases and J by 4 bases, with 19 bases between the two germline ends. The CDR3 covers 16 residues.